Presented here are 9 T cell receptor beta chains from one specimen sequenced in a study of T cells after yellow fever vaccination. MiXCR was run by TCRdb on the 5' RACE reads, yielding one entry per CDR3 protein. The data show around 310,000 distinct CDR3 sequences, roughly 8.7% seen once. The material was PBMCs, obtained on the day of the first yellow fever vaccination. Receptors originate from a man younger than 35 who received the YFV17D yellow fever vaccine.

The rearrangement links TRBV7-3 to TRBJ2-5, with TRBD1 matching over 10 bases. Germline V gives CDR1 SGHTA, CDR2 FQGTGA. V gave up 2 bases and J gave up 2 bases; unmatched junction bases: 5. The CDR3 length is 16 residues. Here the CDR3 reads CASSLRTGGGQETQYF. CDR3 coding DNA: TGTGCCAGCAGCTTACGGACAGGGGGTGGTCAAGAGACCCAGTACTTC.

This clonotype was seen ten or more times. The CDR3, as DNA: TGCAGTGCCCACGGGACTAGCGGCACAGATACGCAGTATTTT. Its protein product is CSAHGTSGTDTQYF. The chain links TRBV20-1 to TRBJ2-3; TRBD2 agrees at 10 bases. In germline, CDR1 is DFQATT, CDR2 SNEGSKA (reference sequence). The CDR3 has 14 amino acids. V shed 6 bases and J 1 base; nucleotides not matched to a gene: 4.

CDR3 nucleotide sequence: TGTGCCAGCAGCTCGTCCGGGACGACGAACACTGAAGCTTTCTTT. Translated, it gives CASSSSGTTNTEAFF. This chain links TRBV7-2 with TRBJ1-1; D might be TRBD1 (5 bases). V was pared by 4 bases and J by 1 base, with 13 bases between. The CDR3 runs to 15 residues. Germline V gene data show CDR1 as SGHTA and CDR2 as FQGNSA. The full variable domain, rest sourced from reference TRBV7-2 and TRBJ1-1, is GAGVSQSPSNKVTEKGKDVELRCDPISGHTALYWYRQSLGQGLEFLIYFQGNSAPDKSGLPSDRFSAERTGGSVSTLTIQRTQQEDSAVYLCASSSSGTTNTEAFFGQGTRLTVV.

This clonotype was detected only a few times. The chain recombines TRBV12-3 or TRBV12-4 with TRBJ2-1; D ambiguous. V gave up 5 bases and J gave up 5 bases, with 10 bases separating them. The CDR3 covers 13 residues. The DNA of the CDR3 is TGTGCCAGCAGTCCCAGGTCGGACAATGAGCAGTTCTTC. This encodes CASSPRSDNEQFF.

The CDR3 loop reads CASSPGTGRETRGYTF. DNA of the CDR3: TGTGCCAGCTCACCCGGGACAGGTCGGGAGACGAGGGGCTACACCTTC. V and J are TRBV18 and TRBJ1-2; 8 bases map to TRBD1. Unmatched junction bases numbered 14, after V lost 3 bases and J lost 8 bases. From germline, CDR1 is KGHSH and CDR2 LQKENI. The CDR3 runs 16 residues.

V and J are TRBV20-1 and TRBJ2-3, with TRBD2 identical over 10 bases. This CDR3 is 13 amino acids long. Germline loops: CDR1 DFQATT, CDR2 SNEGSKA (reference sequence). The V gene end was trimmed by 5 bases and the J gene end by 4 bases; junction bases not matched to a gene: 3. Here the CDR3 DNA reads TGCAGTGCTGAGCGGGGGGGACCAGATACGCAGTATTTT. Translating gives CSAERGGPDTQYF.

The sample holds a few counts of this clonotype. V is TRBV10-3 and J is TRBJ2-7; a possible D gene is TRBD1 (5 bases). The V and J ends lost 11 bases and 3 bases respectively, with 17 bases between them. This CDR3 is 13 amino acids long. Germline CDR1 and CDR2: ENHRY and SYGVKD. The CDR3 reads CASSRGQGYEQYV. CDR3 DNA: TGTGCCTCCAGTCGAGGCCAGGGCTACGAGCAGTACGTC.

This clonotype turned up a few times. The chain carries TRBV14 and TRBJ2-5, with no clear D. The ends were cut back, 3 bases at V and 4 bases at J, with 15 bases in the middle. The CDR3 has 15 amino acids. The germline V gene encodes CDR1 SGHDN and CDR2 FVKESK. The CDR3 DNA follows: TGTGCCAGCAGCCATTTCTACACAGCGCCAGAGACCCAGTACTTC. Translating it yields CASSHFYTAPETQYF.

There are a few counts of this clonotype. The chain links TRBV4-2 to TRBJ2-5, with D tentatively TRBD2 (5 bases). CDR1 and CDR2 (germline): LGHNA, YNFKEQ. V gave up 6 bases and J gave up 2 bases, with 19 bases separating them. The CDR3 totals 16 residues. The CDR3 here is CASSPRGYAEQETQYF. DNA for the CDR3: TGTGCCAGCAGTCCAAGAGGGTATGCCGAACAAGAGACCCAGTACTTC.